This entry lists 25 T cell receptor beta chains sequenced from one sample in a study of brain metastases from non-small cell lung cancer (dated by TCRdb to the late 2010s). Library method: the immunoSEQ multiplex PCR assay. TCRdb carries this immuneACCESS record with in-frame sequences only. Its versions omit some clonotypes, under half of them owing to an unresolved V gene in the studies checked, with the rest unexplained. This sample has more than 1,500 clones in its table, and 70% to 90% of those were observed once. The ten largest clones represent approximately 20% of the sample. The sample comprised primary lung tumor tissue. The cell subset or site label on this specimen signifies: primary lung tumor paired with brain metastasis. The source is a donor at least 40 years old with non-small cell lung cancer.

The sample holds a few counts of this clone. The chain has TRBV7-3 and TRBJ1-1; D might be TRBD1 (6 bases). The CDR3 runs 13 residues. With 5 bases removed from V and 5 bases from J, the gap between germline ends came to 12 bases. In germline, CDR1 is SGHTA, CDR2 FQGTGA. The CDR3 protein is CASSQTGRTEAFF. As DNA, the CDR3 is TGTGCCAGCAGCCAGACAGGTCGGACTGAAGCTTTCTTT.

The chain's CDR3 is CAISGGIGQPQHF. CDR3 DNA: TGTGCCATCAGTGGGGGGATAGGTCAGCCCCAGCATTTT. The genes are TRBV10-3 and TRBJ1-5, with D tentatively TRBD1 (5 bases). Trimming took off 4 bases at V and 6 bases at J, with 10 bases between the two ends. The germline V gene has CDR1 ENHRY and CDR2 SYGVKD. The CDR3 has 13 residues.

The CDR3 nucleotides are TGTGCCAGTAGTCGGACTAGCGGGGGCTCCTACAATGAGCAGTTCTTC. Its protein is CASSRTSGGSYNEQFF. The chain joins TRBV19 to TRBJ2-1; TRBD2 agrees at 13 bases. This CDR3 contains 16 residues. The J segment lost 0 bases and the V segment lost 5 bases, leaving 1 base of the junction unmatched. Germline V gene sequence: CDR1 LNHDA, CDR2 SQIVND (reference sequence).

This clone was counted between two and nine times. The chain links TRBV10-3 to TRBJ1-2, with D possibly matching TRBD1 (5 bases). Germline values: CDR1 ENHRY, CDR2 SYGVKD. This CDR3 region has 14 residues. The V end lost 4 bases, the J end lost 3 bases, and 12 bases lay between the germline ends. DNA for the CDR3: TGTGCCATCAGTGGGGGACGGGGGGACTATGGCTACACCTTC. This sequence encodes CAISGGRGDYGYTF.

V and J are TRBV18 and TRBJ1-4, with 7 bases fitting TRBD1. There are 15 residues in the CDR3. The J segment lost 5 bases and the V segment lost 3 bases, leaving 6 bases of the junction unmatched. Germline V lookup: CDR1 KGHSH, CDR2 LQKENI. The CDR3 sequence is CASSPLGQSNEKLFF. Written as DNA, the CDR3 is TGTGCCAGCTCACCCCTGGGACAGAGCAATGAAAAACTGTTTTTT.

The chain is built from TRBV27 and TRBJ1-4; TRBD1 aligns across 7 bases. Per the germline V gene, CDR1 is MNHEY and CDR2 is SMNVEV (reference sequence). The CDR3 runs to 15 residues. The V segment lost 6 bases and the J segment 8 bases; nucleotides outside the gene matches: 12. The CDR3 sequence: CASSLRGGAGEKLFF. CDR3 bases: TGTGCCAGCAGCCTAAGAGGGGGCGCCGGGGAAAAACTGTTTTTT. Based on the CDR3 plus reference TRBV27 and TRBJ1-4, the full variable domain is EAQVTQNPRYLITVTGKKLTVTCSQNMNHEYMSWYRQDPGLGLRQIYYSMNVEVTDKGDVPEGYKVSRKEKRNFPLILESPSPNQTSLYFCASSLRGGAGEKLFFGSGTQLSVL.

The rearrangement joins TRBV6-5 to TRBJ2-5, with a weak D call TRBD2 (6 bases). The length of the CDR3 is 13 residues. Germline values: CDR1 MNHEY, CDR2 SVGAGI. Deletions cut 5 bases from V and 0 bases from J, with 7 bases between. This CDR3 is CASSRGYQETQYF. Written as DNA, the CDR3 is TGTGCCAGCAGTCGGGGGTACCAAGAGACCCAGTACTTC.

The J gene is TRBJ2-2, the V gene TRBV3-1 (or the pseudogene TRBV3-2), with D tentatively TRBD1 (5 bases). Per germline, CDR1 LGHDT and CDR2 YNNKEL (reference sequence). The CDR3 runs 13 residues. Trimming stripped 4 bases from V and 6 bases from J, with 9 bases between. The CDR3 nucleotides are TGTGCCAGCAGCCGGCAGGGATCCGGGGAGCTGTTTTTT. Translating gives CASSRQGSGELFF.

The chain combines TRBV7-9 with TRBJ1-4; D gene unclear. V was trimmed by 2 bases and J by 7 bases, leaving 17 bases between them. CDR3 length: 16 amino acids. Germline CDR1 and CDR2: SEHNR and FQNEAQ (reference sequence). The DNA of the CDR3 is TGTGCCAGCAGCTTACCGTTCGACTCTGGGAGTGAAAAACTGTTTTTT. This sequence encodes CASSLPFDSGSEKLFF.

This clone qualifies as large. The chain joins TRBV3-1 (or the pseudogene TRBV3-2) to TRBJ1-2, with 8 positions matching TRBD1. The CDR3 consists of 13 residues. Germline CDR1 reads LGHDT; CDR2 reads YNNKEL (reference sequence). V lost 5 bases to trimming and J lost 6 bases; unmatched junction nucleotides: 5. The DNA of the CDR3 is TGTGCCAGCAGCAAGACAGGGGAACATGGCTACACCTTC. It yields the protein CASSKTGEHGYTF.

This sequence joins TRBV7-8 and TRBJ2-5; D might be TRBD2 (5 bases). This CDR3 has 18 amino acids. Germline loops: CDR1 SGHVS, CDR2 FQNEAQ. The V gene lost 1 base and the J gene lost 1 base, with 19 bases spanning the gap. CDR3 residues: CASSLGFGMAGRQETQYF. As DNA, the CDR3 is TGTGCCAGCAGCTTAGGCTTTGGTATGGCGGGCCGCCAAGAGACCCAGTACTTC.

The V and J genes are TRBV10-3 and TRBJ2-7, with 9 bases identical to TRBD2. The CDR3 contains 14 residues. Germline V gene lookup returns CDR1 ENHRY and CDR2 SYGVKD. With V trimmed by 4 bases and J by 6 bases, 7 bases remained unmatched. Here the CDR3 reads CAISVAGAVGEQYF. The DNA for the CDR3 is TGTGCCATCAGTGTAGCGGGGGCCGTCGGCGAGCAGTACTTC.

The rearrangement links TRBV7-3 to TRBJ2-5; tentatively, D is TRBD1 (6 bases). Trimming shortened V by 5 bases and J by 5 bases, and 12 bases separated the two germline ends. This CDR3 has 13 residues. Germline CDR1 reads SGHTA; CDR2 reads FQGTGA. CDR3 sequence (DNA): TGTGCCAGCAGCCAGGGACAAATCGAGACCCAGTACTTC. Its protein is CASSQGQIETQYF.

This chain links TRBV7-2 with TRBJ2-1; D gene ambiguous. V was cut by 3 bases and J by 3 bases, with 6 bases left in between. The germline CDR1 and CDR2 sequences are SGHTA and FQGNSA. The CDR3 loop spans 13 amino acids. As DNA, the CDR3 is TGTGCCAGCAGCTTTGACTTCTACAATGAGCAGTTCTTC. It yields the protein CASSFDFYNEQFF.

The genes are TRBV18 and TRBJ1-6, with a possible D match to TRBD1 (5 bases). Germline V lookup: CDR1 KGHSH, CDR2 LQKENI. V was clipped by 2 bases and J by 6 bases, with 11 bases between them. CDR3 size: 15 residues. The CDR3 DNA reads TGTGCCAGCTCACCATCGGGACCGATTAATTCACCCCTCCACTTT. This sequence encodes CASSPSGPINSPLHF.

The V call is TRBV2, the J call TRBJ2-5; a weak D match, TRBD1 (7 bases). Germline assignment: CDR1 SNHLY and CDR2 FYNNEI. V shed 6 bases and J shed 5 bases, with 19 bases lying between them. CDR3 length equals 15 residues. The CDR3 sequence: CASRGGTAPGETQYF. The CDR3 DNA reads as TGTGCCAGCAGGGGCGGGACAGCCCCAGGGGAGACCCAGTACTTC.

The rearrangement uses TRBV6-6 and TRBJ1-6; 9 bases fit TRBD1. This CDR3 region has 15 residues. V lost 2 bases and J lost 9; bases outside the gene matches: 5. Germline V lookup: CDR1 MNHNY, CDR2 SVGAGI (reference sequence). The CDR3: CASSYPTGGSSPLHF. CDR3 in DNA: TGTGCCAGCAGTTACCCGACAGGGGGTAGTTCACCCCTCCACTTT.

The rearrangement links TRBV7-9 to TRBJ2-1; D possibly corresponds to TRBD2 (5 bases). The CDR3 has 16 amino acids. Between the trimmed V and J ends, which lost 1 base and 5 bases, there was a span of 15 bases. In germline, CDR1 is SEHNR, CDR2 FQNEAQ (reference sequence). The CDR3 spells CASSLGVSGWDNEQFF. The CDR3 bases are TGTGCCAGCAGCTTAGGTGTATCGGGGTGGGACAATGAGCAGTTCTTC.

This chain connects TRBV24-1 to TRBJ2-5, with D unclear. The CDR3 length is 15 residues. Germline V gene data show CDR1 as KGHDR and CDR2 as SFDVKD. The V end lost 4 bases, the J end lost 3 bases, and 14 bases lay between the germline ends. The CDR3: CATSEGTGPKETQYF. CDR3 DNA sequence: TGTGCCACCAGTGAGGGAACCGGGCCAAAAGAGACCCAGTACTTC.

This chain uses TRBV19 with TRBJ1-1, with D perhaps TRBD1 (5 bases). The CDR3 contains 15 residues. V was cut by 5 bases and J by 1 base, with 14 bases left in between. Germline values: CDR1 LNHDA, CDR2 SQIVND (reference sequence). The CDR3 nucleotides are TGTGCCAGTAGTTCCCAGGGACCGAGGAACACTGAAGCTTTCTTT. Protein sequence: CASSSQGPRNTEAFF.

This sequence joins TRBV10-3 and TRBJ2-2; perhaps TRBD1 as D (6 bases). V shed 4 bases and J shed 6 bases, with 18 bases lying between them. The CDR3 consists of 16 residues. Germline CDR1 reads ENHRY; CDR2 reads SYGVKD. The CDR3 region is CAISGVGQGSSGELFF. Written as DNA, the CDR3 is TGTGCCATCAGTGGAGTGGGACAAGGTTCCTCCGGGGAGCTGTTTTTT.

The rearrangement joins TRBV7-2 to TRBJ1-1; tentatively, D is TRBD1 (5 bases). This CDR3 comprises 12 residues. The V end was cut by 6 bases, the J end by 2 bases, with 7 bases between. Looked up from germline, CDR1 is SGHTA and CDR2 is FQGNSA. Here the CDR3 reads CASRDSNTEAFF. CDR3 DNA: TGTGCCAGCAGAGACAGTAACACTGAAGCTTTCTTT.

The chain couples TRBV7-3 to TRBJ1-1, with 8 nucleotides matching TRBD1. This CDR3 comprises 14 residues. The germline V gene has CDR1 SGHTA and CDR2 FQGTGA. The junction had 6 bases not matched to a gene; V was cut back by 2 bases and J by 7 bases. In DNA form, the CDR3 reads TGTGCCAGCAGCTTAGGTAGACAGGGGATTGAAGCTTTCTTT. Translating it yields CASSLGRQGIEAFF.

The rearrangement links TRBV1 to TRBJ2-6. TRBV1 has pseudogene status. The CDR3 spans 18 residues. CDR3 protein: CTSRVNSLCTSRANVLTF. The CDR3 nucleotides are TGCACCAGCAGGGTCAATAGTTTGTGCACAAGTCGGGCCAACGTCCTGACTTTC.

V gene TRBV5-8 combines with J gene TRBJ1-6; 9 bases fit TRBD1. In germline, CDR1 is SGHTS, CDR2 YDEGEE. The CDR3 sequence is 14 residues long. J gave up 4 bases and V 8 bases, and 4 bases lay outside the gene matches. The CDR3 DNA reads as TGTGCCAGTGTCGGACAGGGGTATAATTCACCCCTCCACTTT. This encodes CASVGQGYNSPLHF.